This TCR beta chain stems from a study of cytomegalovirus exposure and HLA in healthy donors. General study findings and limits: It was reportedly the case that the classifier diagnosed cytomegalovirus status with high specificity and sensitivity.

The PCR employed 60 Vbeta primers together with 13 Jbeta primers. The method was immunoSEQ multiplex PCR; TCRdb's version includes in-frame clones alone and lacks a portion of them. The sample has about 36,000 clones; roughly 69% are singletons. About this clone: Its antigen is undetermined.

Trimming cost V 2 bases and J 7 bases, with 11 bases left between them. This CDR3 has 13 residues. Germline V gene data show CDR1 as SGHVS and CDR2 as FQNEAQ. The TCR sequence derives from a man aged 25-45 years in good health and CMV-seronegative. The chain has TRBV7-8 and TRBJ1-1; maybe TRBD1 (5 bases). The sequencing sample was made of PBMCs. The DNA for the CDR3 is TGTGCCAGCAGCTTATCGGGGGGGATTGAAGCTTTCTTT. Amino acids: CASSLSGGIEAFF.